This T cell receptor (beta chain) appears in the sequencing data of a study of regulatory T cells in long-lasting Graves disease. Investigators prepared the TCR beta libraries by applying iRepertoire HTBI primers and Arm-PCR of CDR3 regions. One entry per CDR3 protein results from TCRdb running MiXCR on the multiplex PCR reads. Of about 500,000 distinct CDR3 sequences in the sample, under 20% are singletons; the top ten hold approximately 12%. V was clipped by 2 bases and J by 7 bases, with 12 bases between them. The CDR3 has 14 amino acids. Looked up from germline, CDR1 is MNHEY and CDR2 is SVGAGI. This clonotype was observed a handful of times. Sample time point: newly diagnosed GD, antithyroid drugs for less than 3 months. PBMC-derived RNA was used for the TCR library. These data were likewise used in another study, on T cells in Graves' hyperthyroidism and ophthalmopathy. That source adds: Exclusion criteria comprised uncontrolled infection, other autoimmune disease, pregnancy or lactation.

This TCR derives from a man between 40 and 49 years old with Graves disease. This material consisted of peripheral blood mononuclear cells (PBMCs), taken at new diagnosis, from a patient treated with antithyroid drugs. J is TRBJ1-5 and V is TRBV6-5; possible D gene TRBD1, 6 bases. Here the CDR3 DNA reads TGTGCCAGCAGTTACGCAGGGGCCCCACAGCCCCAGCATTTT. Translating it yields CASSYAGAPQPQHF.